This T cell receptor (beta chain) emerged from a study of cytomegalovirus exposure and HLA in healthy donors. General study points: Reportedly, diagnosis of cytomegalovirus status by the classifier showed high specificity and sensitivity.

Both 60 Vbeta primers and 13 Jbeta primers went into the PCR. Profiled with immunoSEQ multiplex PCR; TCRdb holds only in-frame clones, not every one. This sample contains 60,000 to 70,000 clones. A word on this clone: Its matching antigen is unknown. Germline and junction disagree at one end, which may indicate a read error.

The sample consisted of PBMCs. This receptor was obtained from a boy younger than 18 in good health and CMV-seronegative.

The CDR3 region is CASSITPNSEAFF. DNA for the CDR3: TGTGCCAGCAGTATCACCCCGAACAGTGAAGCTTTCTTT. V usage is TRBV2 and J usage is TRBJ1-1; no clear D. Germline V gene lookup returns CDR1 SNHLY and CDR2 FYNNEI. The CDR3 sequence is 13 residues long.